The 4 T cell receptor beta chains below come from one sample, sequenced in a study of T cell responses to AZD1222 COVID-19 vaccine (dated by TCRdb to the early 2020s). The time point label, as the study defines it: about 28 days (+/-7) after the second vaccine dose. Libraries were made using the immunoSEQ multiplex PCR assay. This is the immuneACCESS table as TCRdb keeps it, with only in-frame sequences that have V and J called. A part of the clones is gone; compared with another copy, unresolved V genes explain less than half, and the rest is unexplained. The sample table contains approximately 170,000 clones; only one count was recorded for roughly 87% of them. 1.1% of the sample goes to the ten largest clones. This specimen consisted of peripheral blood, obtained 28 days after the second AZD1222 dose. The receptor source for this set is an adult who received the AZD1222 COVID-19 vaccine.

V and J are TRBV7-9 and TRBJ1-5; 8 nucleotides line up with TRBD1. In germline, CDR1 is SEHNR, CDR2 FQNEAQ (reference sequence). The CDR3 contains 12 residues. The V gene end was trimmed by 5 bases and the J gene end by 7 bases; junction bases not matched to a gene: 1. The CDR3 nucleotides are TGTGCCAGCAGCCAGGGGGCCCAGCCCCAGCATTTT. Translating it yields CASSQGAQPQHF.

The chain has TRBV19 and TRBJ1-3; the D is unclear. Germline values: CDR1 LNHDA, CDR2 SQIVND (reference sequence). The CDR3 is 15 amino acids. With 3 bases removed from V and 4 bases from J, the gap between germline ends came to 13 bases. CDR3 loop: CASSISGLGGNTIYF. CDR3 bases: TGTGCCAGTAGTATCTCCGGGTTGGGAGGAAACACCATATATTTT. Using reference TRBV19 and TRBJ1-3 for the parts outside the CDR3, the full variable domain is DGGITQSPKYLFRKEGQNVTLSCEQNLNHDAMYWYRQDPGQGLRLIYYSQIVNDFQKGDIAEGYSVSREKKESFPLTVTSAQKNPTAFYLCASSISGLGGNTIYFGEGSWLTVV.

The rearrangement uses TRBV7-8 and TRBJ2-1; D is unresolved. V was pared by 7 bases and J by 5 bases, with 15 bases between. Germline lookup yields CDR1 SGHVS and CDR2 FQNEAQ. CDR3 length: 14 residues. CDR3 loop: CASTVLPQNNEQFF. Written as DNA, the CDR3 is TGTGCCAGCACTGTACTGCCGCAGAACAATGAGCAGTTCTTC.

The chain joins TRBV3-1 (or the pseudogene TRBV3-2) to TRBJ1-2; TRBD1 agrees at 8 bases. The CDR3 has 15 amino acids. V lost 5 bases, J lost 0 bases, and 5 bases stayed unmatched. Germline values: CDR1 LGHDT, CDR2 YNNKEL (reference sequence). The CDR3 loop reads CASSSDRGANYGYTF. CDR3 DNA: TGTGCCAGCAGCAGCGACAGGGGAGCTAACTATGGCTACACCTTC.